This TCR beta chain came from a study of blood T cell repertoires in COVID-19. Across the whole study: From the United States, Italy and Spain came samples of acute and convalescent COVID-19. T cells, B-cell-depleted T cells, or PBMCs supplied cDNA or gDNA.

The CDR3 is 13 amino acids. Germline V gene sequence: CDR1 SQVTM, CDR2 ANQGSEA. With 7 bases removed from V and 0 bases from J, the gap between germline ends came to 11 bases. In the study's own analysis: Cell counts per sample came from amplifying reference gene primers. This table comes from immunoSEQ multiplex PCR, and its TCRdb copy is limited to in-frame clones, with some not included. From that table come the V and J calls and clone size; the DNA was used to work out D and trimming. The sample carries 200,000 to 300,000 clones, over 80% recorded once. Input material: peripheral blood. The receptor was derived from a woman aged 60 to 75 with active or convalescent COVID-19. The chain carries TRBV29-1 and TRBJ2-3, with D possibly being TRBD1 (6 bases). The chain's CDR3 is CSATGHSTDTQYF. The CDR3, as DNA: TGCAGCGCTACGGGACACAGCACAGATACGCAGTATTTT.